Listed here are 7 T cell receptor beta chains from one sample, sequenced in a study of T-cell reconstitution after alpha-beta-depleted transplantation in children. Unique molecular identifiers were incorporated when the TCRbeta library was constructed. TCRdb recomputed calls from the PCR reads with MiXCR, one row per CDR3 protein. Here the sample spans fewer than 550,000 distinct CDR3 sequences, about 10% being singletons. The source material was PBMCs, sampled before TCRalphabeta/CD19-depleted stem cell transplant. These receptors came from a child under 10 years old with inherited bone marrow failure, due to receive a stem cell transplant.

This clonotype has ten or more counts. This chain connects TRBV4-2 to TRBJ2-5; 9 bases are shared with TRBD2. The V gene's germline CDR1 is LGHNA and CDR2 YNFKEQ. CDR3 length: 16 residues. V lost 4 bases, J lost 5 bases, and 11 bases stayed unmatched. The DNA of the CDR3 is TGTGCCAGCAGCCCAGTGGGAGCGGGAGGCCGGGAGACCCAGTACTTC. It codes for CASSPVGAGGRETQYF.

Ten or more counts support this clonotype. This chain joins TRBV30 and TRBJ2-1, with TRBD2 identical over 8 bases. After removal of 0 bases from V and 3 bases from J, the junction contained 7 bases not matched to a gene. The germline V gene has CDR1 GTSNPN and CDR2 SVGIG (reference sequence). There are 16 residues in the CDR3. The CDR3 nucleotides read TGTGCCTGGAGTGTAGGAACAAGCGGGGGCTACAATGAGCAGTTCTTC. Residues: CAWSVGTSGGYNEQFF. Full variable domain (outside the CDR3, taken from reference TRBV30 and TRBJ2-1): SQTIHQWPATLVQPVGSPLSLECTVEGTSNPNLYWYRQAAGRGLQLLFYSVGIGQISSEVPQNLSASRPQDRQFILSSKKLLLSDSGFYLCAWSVGTSGGYNEQFFGPGTRLTVL.

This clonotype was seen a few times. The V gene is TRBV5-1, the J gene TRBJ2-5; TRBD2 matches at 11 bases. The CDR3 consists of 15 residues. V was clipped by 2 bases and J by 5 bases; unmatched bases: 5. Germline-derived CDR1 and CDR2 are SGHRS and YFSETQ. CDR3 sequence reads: CASSFQLAGVETQYF. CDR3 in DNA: TGCGCCAGCAGCTTCCAACTAGCGGGAGTTGAGACCCAGTACTTC.

The chain's CDR3 is CAWSLLPGETQYF. The CDR3 region has the DNA TGTGCCTGGAGTCTCCTACCCGGAGAGACCCAGTACTTC. The chain recombines TRBV30 with TRBJ2-5; D is undetermined. V lost 2 bases and J 4 bases, leaving 11 bases between the germline ends. The CDR3 has 13 residues. The germline V gene encodes CDR1 GTSNPN and CDR2 SVGIG (reference sequence).

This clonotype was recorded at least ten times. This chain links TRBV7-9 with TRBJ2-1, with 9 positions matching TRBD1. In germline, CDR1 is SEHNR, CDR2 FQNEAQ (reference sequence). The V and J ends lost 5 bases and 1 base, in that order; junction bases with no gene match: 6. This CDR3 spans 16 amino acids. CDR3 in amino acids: CASSVGTGPSYNEQFF. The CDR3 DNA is TGTGCCAGCAGCGTTGGGACAGGGCCATCCTACAATGAGCAGTTCTTC.

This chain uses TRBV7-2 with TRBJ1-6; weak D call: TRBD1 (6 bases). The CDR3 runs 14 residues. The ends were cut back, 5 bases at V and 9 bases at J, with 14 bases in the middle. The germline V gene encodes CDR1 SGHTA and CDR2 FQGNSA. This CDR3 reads CASSTTGYSSPLHF. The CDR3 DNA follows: TGTGCCAGCAGCACAACAGGGTACTCTTCACCCCTCCACTTT.

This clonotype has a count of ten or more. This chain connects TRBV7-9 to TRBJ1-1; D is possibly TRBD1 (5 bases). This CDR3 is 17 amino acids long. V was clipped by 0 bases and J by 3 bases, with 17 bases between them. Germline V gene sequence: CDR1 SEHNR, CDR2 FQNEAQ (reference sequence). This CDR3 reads CASSLALRGASDTEAFF. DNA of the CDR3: TGTGCCAGCAGCTTAGCGTTGCGGGGCGCATCGGACACTGAAGCTTTCTTT. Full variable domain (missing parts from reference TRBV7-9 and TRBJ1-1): DTGVSQNPRHKITKRGQNVTFRCDPISEHNRLYWYRQTLGQGPEFLTYFQNEAQLEKSRLLSDRFSAERPKGSFSTLEIQRTEQGDSAMYLCASSLALRGASDTEAFFGQGTRLTVV.